This entry features one T cell receptor beta chain sequence. Its antigen is undetermined. The data originate from a study of OX40 agonist ivuxolimab in advanced cancers. Study-level findings and limits: A proportion of nonresponders additionally exhibited low normalized T-cell clonal expansion.

The V gene's germline CDR1 is MNHNY and CDR2 SVGAGI (reference sequence). Trimming removed 7 bases from V and 5 bases from J; junction bases left unmatched: 7. The CDR3 covers 15 residues. Measured with immunoSEQ multiplex PCR; TCRdb has only the in-frame clones, and not every one. The table records tens of thousands of clones, 94% of them present only once. Any history of autoimmune disease or systemic immunosuppression disqualified patients. Sequenced material: CD4+ or CD8+ T cells sorted from blood, taken in a trial of the OX40 agonist ivuxolimab. The receptor comes from an adult with an advanced solid tumor such as melanoma, head and neck, liver or kidney cancer. The chain joins TRBV6-6 to TRBJ1-4; 10 nucleotides align to TRBD1. CDR3 sequence: CASTPPGQGNEKLFF. DNA for the CDR3: TGTGCCAGCACTCCACCGGGACAGGGGAATGAAAAACTGTTTTTT.